Listed below are T cell receptor beta chains from one sample, sequenced in a study of CD8 T cells in ankylosing spondylitis. Via MiXCR, TCRdb re-called the 5' RACE reads, giving one row per CDR3 protein. The repertoire holds roughly 42,000 distinct CDR3 sequences, with 2.7% as singletons. The sample was blood, either unsorted or a sorted T cell fraction (not recorded which). Receptors originate from a male donor with ankylosing spondylitis or in good health (not recorded which). The CDR3 runs from the conserved cysteine through the conserved F or W. A D gene is named only where the DNA matches it firmly. For some rows the clone size is stated as once, few or many, or as a class when expanded; others skip it.

d_call	v_call	j_call	clone_size	cdr3_nt	cdr3_aa
NA	TRBV9	TRBJ2-3	many	TGTGCCAGCAGTCTTCGGAGAGGCAGGGGAACCACAGATACGCAGTATTTT	CASSLRRGRGTTDTQYF
TRBD2	TRBV9	TRBJ2-5	many	TGTGCCAGCAGCGTAGATACTAGCGGGGAATTTTCCCAGTACTTC	CASSVDTSGEFSQYF
NA	TRBV9	TRBJ2-3	many	TGTGCCAGCAGCGCCGGACCAGATACGCAGTATTTT	CASSAGPDTQYF
NA	TRBV9	TRBJ1-2	many	TGTGCCAGCAGCCCCTCGGCAGGGCGCGACTATGGCTACACCTTC	CASSPSAGRDYGYTF
NA	TRBV9	TRBJ2-4	many	TGTGCCAGCAGCGTCAGAGAGCAGAACATTCAGTACTTC	CASSVREQNIQYF
NA	TRBV9	TRBJ1-4	many	TGTGCCAGCAGCGGAGGGGAGGGTCTGCTTGAAAAACTGTTTTTT	CASSGGEGLLEKLFF
TRBD2	TRBV9	TRBJ2-1	many	TGTGCCAGCAATCAAGGCGGGAGATTCAATGAGCAGTTCTTC	CASNQGGRFNEQFF
TRBD1	TRBV9	TRBJ1-2	many	TGTGCCAGCAGCGTAGAGACAGGGCCTAACTATGGCTACACCTTC	CASSVETGPNYGYTF
TRBD2	TRBV9	TRBJ2-7	many	TGTGCCAGCAGCCCTCGACTAGCGGAATCCTACGAGCAGTACTTC	CASSPRLAESYEQYF
NA	TRBV9	TRBJ2-1	many	TGTGCCAGCAGCGTAGCTGGGACTTCACCTAATGAGCAGTTCTTC	CASSVAGTSPNEQFF
NA	TRBV9	TRBJ2-2	many	TGTGCCAGCAGCATAGACAACACCGGGGAGCTGTTTTTT	CASSIDNTGELFF
NA	TRBV9	TRBJ2-5	many	TGTGCCAGCAGCGTAAGCCTCCGGGGAACAGAGACCCAGTACTTC	CASSVSLRGTETQYF
NA	TRBV9	TRBJ1-3	many	TGTGCCTCCAGCATTACAAGCTCTGGAAACACCATATATTTT	CASSITSSGNTIYF
NA	TRBV9	TRBJ1-5	many	TGTGCCAGCAGCGAGGACAGTGAATATCAGCCCCAGCATTTT	CASSEDSEYQPQHF
TRBD2	TRBV9	TRBJ2-1	many	TGTGCCAGCAGCGGCCCGACTAGCGGGAGGGCCATGAGCTCCTACAATGAGCAGTTCTTC	CASSGPTSGRAMSSYNEQFF
TRBD1	TRBV9	TRBJ2-7	many	TGTGCCAGCAGCGCCCGGGACAGACCCTACGAGCAGTACTTC	CASSARDRPYEQYF
NA	TRBV9	TRBJ2-5	many	TGTGCCAGCAGCGTTGGACACGGCGCGGAAGAGACCCAGTACTTC	CASSVGHGAEETQYF
NA	TRBV9	TRBJ2-1	many	TGTGCCAGCAGCGTAGCGGGCCTCAATGAGCAGTTCTTC	CASSVAGLNEQFF
TRBD2	TRBV9	TRBJ2-7	many	TGTGCCAGCAGCGCCGGGACTAGTGGCGAGCAGTACTTC	CASSAGTSGEQYF
NA	TRBV9	TRBJ2-2	many	TGTGCCAGCAGCCCGTCCCCTACCGGGGAGCTGTTTTTT	CASSPSPTGELFF
NA	TRBV9	TRBJ2-3	NA	TGTGCCAGCAGTCCCTCCCGGGCCGTCACAGATACGCAGTATTTT	CASSPSRAVTDTQYF
TRBD1	TRBV9	TRBJ2-4	many	TGTGCCAGCAGCTCTGCAGGGGGTGGCAAAAACATTCAGTACTTC	CASSSAGGGKNIQYF
TRBD2	TRBV9	TRBJ2-5	many	TGTGCCAGCAGCGTAAGTGCGGGAGGGTCGGAGACCCAGTACTTC	CASSVSAGGSETQYF
NA	TRBV9	TRBJ2-5	many	TGTGCCAGCAGCTCCGGACACCTGAGTGTGGAGACCCAGTACTTC	CASSSGHLSVETQYF
NA	TRBV9	TRBJ2-1	many	TGTGCCAGCAGCGTAGTGCCTACGAGCGCCTACAATGAGCAGTTCTTC	CASSVVPTSAYNEQFF
NA	TRBV9	TRBJ2-7	many	TGTGCCAGCAGTAGGGACCCGGAGTCCTACGAGCAGTACTTC	CASSRDPESYEQYF
TRBD2	TRBV9	TRBJ2-1	many	TGTGCCAGCAGCTTCATGACTAGCGGCAACAATGAGCAGTTCTTC	CASSFMTSGNNEQFF
NA	TRBV9	TRBJ2-2	many	TGTGCCAGCAGCGGGCTCACGGGGCAGTACACCGGGGAGCTGTTTTTT	CASSGLTGQYTGELFF
NA	TRBV9	TRBJ2-1	many	TGTGCCAGCAGCGTAGTAGGTAGCGTGAATGAGCAGTTCTTC	CASSVVGSVNEQFF
NA	TRBV9	TRBJ2-3	many	TGTGCCAGCAGCCTCCGAGGAAGGGGGTCGAGCACAGATACGCAGTATTTT	CASSLRGRGSSTDTQYF
NA	TRBV9	TRBJ2-5	many	TGTGCCAGCAGCGTAGTTGGGCAGGGGGGGGAGACCCAGTACTTC	CASSVVGQGGETQYF
TRBD2	TRBV9	TRBJ2-7	many	TGTGCCAGCAGCGTAGAGGGCGGGAGTCAGTCCGCGCAGTACTTC	CASSVEGGSQSAQYF
NA	TRBV25-1	TRBJ2-5	many	TGTGCCAGTCCAGGGGAAAAAGAGACCCAGTACTTC	CASPGEKETQYF
TRBD2	TRBV9	TRBJ2-1	many	TGTGCCAGCAGCGTTGGGCGGGAGCTTATCAATGAGCAGTTCTTC	CASSVGRELINEQFF
NA	TRBV9	TRBJ2-3	many	TGTGCCAGCAACGGTGGCGAAGATACGCAGTATTTT	CASNGGEDTQYF
NA	TRBV9	TRBJ2-3	many	TGTGCCAGCAGCGTAGATCAGGGGTGGGCAGATACGCAGTATTTT	CASSVDQGWADTQYF
NA	TRBV9	TRBJ2-1	many	TGTGCCAGCAGCAAGGGGATTGGCTATGAGCAGTTCTTC	CASSKGIGYEQFF
NA	TRBV9	TRBJ2-7	many	TGTGCCAGCAGCCTCACGGCCGGGACCCCTCCATTTTTTAGCTCCTACGAGCAGTACTTC	CASSLTAGTPPFFSSYEQYF
TRBD2	TRBV9	TRBJ2-3	many	TGTGCCAGCAGCGTAGGGGGTAGCGGGAGTTCAGATACGCAGTATTTT	CASSVGGSGSSDTQYF
TRBD1	TRBV9	TRBJ1-1	many	TGTGCCAGCAGCGTAGCTCCAGGGACAGGCGAAGCTTTCTTT	CASSVAPGTGEAFF
TRBD1	TRBV9	TRBJ1-4	many	TGTGCCAGCAGCGGAGGACAGGGGGCGTTTGGAACTAATGAAAAACTGTTTTTT	CASSGGQGAFGTNEKLFF
NA	TRBV9	TRBJ2-5	many	TGTGCCAGCAGCGTAGGCCGGGGGCCGGAGGAGACCCAGTACTTC	CASSVGRGPEETQYF
NA	TRBV9	TRBJ2-1	many	TGTGCCAGCAGCGTAGGCCCGGCGGTCCTCGCCTACAATGAGCAGTTCTTC	CASSVGPAVLAYNEQFF
TRBD2	TRBV9	TRBJ2-3	many	TGTGCCAGCAGCGTTTCGGCTAGCGGAGGGAGCACAGATACGCAGTATTTT	CASSVSASGGSTDTQYF
NA	TRBV9	TRBJ2-5	many	TGTGCCAGCAGCGTTGGCCAACCAGGGGAGACCCAGTACTTC	CASSVGQPGETQYF
NA	TRBV9	TRBJ2-3	many	TGTGCCAGCAGCTCCCCGGGCGAGGATACGCAGTATTTT	CASSSPGEDTQYF
NA	TRBV9	TRBJ1-1	many	TGTGCCAGCAGCGTATCCGTGGGACCGGAAGCTTTCTTT	CASSVSVGPEAFF
TRBD1	TRBV9	TRBJ2-5	many	TGTGCCAGCAGCGTAGCCCTGACAGGGGTGGAGACCCAGTACTTC	CASSVALTGVETQYF
TRBD2	TRBV9	TRBJ2-3	few	TGTGCCAGCAGCGTACTCTTAGCGGGAAGCACAGATACGCAGTATTTT	CASSVLLAGSTDTQYF
NA	TRBV9	TRBJ2-3	many	TGTGCCAGCAGCGTAGTAATAGGAACAGATACGCAGTATTTT	CASSVVIGTDTQYF
TRBD1	TRBV9	TRBJ2-5	many	TGTGCCAGCAGCGTGGGACAGGGAAGGGGAGAGACCCAGTACTTC	CASSVGQGRGETQYF
NA	TRBV9	TRBJ2-3	many	TGTGCCAGCACCCCCCTCCAGGGGAGGGCCATTGATACGCAGTATTTT	CASTPLQGRAIDTQYF
TRBD1	TRBV9	TRBJ1-3	NA	TGTGCCACCAGCGCCGACAGGGGAGGCAACACCATATATTTT	CATSADRGGNTIYF
NA	TRBV9	TRBJ1-3	medium-sized	TGTGCCAGCAGCGAGAGTCGAACCCCAGCGAGTAACACCATATATTTT	CASSESRTPASNTIYF
NA	TRBV9	TRBJ1-2	many	TGTGCCAGCAGCTCTAATGGGGGGGTTACCCATGGCTACACCTTC	CASSSNGGVTHGYTF
NA	TRBV9	TRBJ2-6	many	TGTGCCAGCAGCGTAGGACTGAGCTCTGGGGCCAACGTCCTGACTTTC	CASSVGLSSGANVLTF
TRBD1	TRBV9	TRBJ2-1	many	TGTGCCAGCAGCGTGAGCGGACAGGACTACAATGAGCAGTTCTTC	CASSVSGQDYNEQFF
NA	TRBV9	TRBJ1-5	many	TGTGCCAGCAGCGGGGAGTACAGGGATCAGCCCCAGCATTTT	CASSGEYRDQPQHF
TRBD1	TRBV9	TRBJ2-6	many	TGTGCCAGCAGCGCGGACCGGACAGGGACTGGGGCCAACGTCCTGACTTTC	CASSADRTGTGANVLTF
NA	TRBV9	TRBJ2-2	many	TGTGCCAGCAGCGTAGCTTTAGGCAACACCGGGGAGCTGTTTTTT	CASSVALGNTGELFF